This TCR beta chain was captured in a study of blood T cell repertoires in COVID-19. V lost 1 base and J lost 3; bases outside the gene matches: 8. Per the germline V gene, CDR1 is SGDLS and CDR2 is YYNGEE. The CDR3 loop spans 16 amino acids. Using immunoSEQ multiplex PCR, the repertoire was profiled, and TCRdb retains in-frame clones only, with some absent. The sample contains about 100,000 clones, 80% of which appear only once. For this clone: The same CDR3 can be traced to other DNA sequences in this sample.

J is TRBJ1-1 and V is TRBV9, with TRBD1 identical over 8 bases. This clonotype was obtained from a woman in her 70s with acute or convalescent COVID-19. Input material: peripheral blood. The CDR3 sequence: CASSVMPQGVDTEAFF. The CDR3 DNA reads TGTGCCAGCAGCGTAATGCCACAGGGGGTAGACACTGAAGCTTTCTTT.